This T cell receptor (beta chain) was documented in a study of monozygotic twins with inflammatory bowel disease. Study findings and constraints: There was no support for any single strong signal or clonotype associated with IBD. Especially where disease activity was present, IBD patients had fewer clonotypes in common with others than healthy twins did.

As to this clonotype: Antigen specificity is unknown.

Following a re-call of the 5' RACE reads, TCRdb has one entry per CDR3 protein and lacks DNA. The sample yields approximately 340,000 distinct CDR3 sequences, of which the top ten take up 2% to 2.5%. The draw for each donor consisted of a single 2.5 ml blood sample. The CDR3 runs to 15 residues. Germline CDR1 reads SNHLY; CDR2 reads FYNNEI. This sequence joins TRBV2 and TRBJ2-1; the D call from TCRdb, TRBD2, cannot be confirmed without DNA. The specimen sequenced was blood. The origin of this receptor is a human donor with ulcerative colitis or Crohn's disease, or a healthy co-twin of an affected twin (not recorded which). The chain's CDR3 is CASSGSSGGTNEQFF.